Below are 21 T cell receptor beta chains sequenced from a single sample in a study of CD8+CD57+ T cells in acquired aplastic anemia. The authors sequenced patients whose flow cytometry had shown CD8+CD57+ cell expansion. CDR3 and TCR beta VDJ profiling relied on genomic DNA as the template. MiXCR, applied by TCRdb to the reads, yields one record per CDR3 protein. There are approximately 250,000 distinct CDR3 sequences in the sample; 82% occur only once, and over 35% lies in the top ten. Sequenced sample: sorted CD4+, CD8+, or CD8+CD57+ T cells (not recorded which) from PBMCs. The source of these receptors is a human donor with aplastic anemia.

V gene TRBV6-1 combines with J gene TRBJ2-7, with D possibly matching TRBD1 (6 bases). Germline loops: CDR1 MNHNS, CDR2 SASEGT. The CDR3 runs to 15 residues. Trimming pared 0 bases from V and 4 bases from J, leaving 13 bases between. The CDR3 nucleotides are TGTGCCAGCAGTGAAGCGTGGACAGATGGGTACGAGCAGTACTTC. This encodes CASSEAWTDGYEQYF.

The rearrangement uses TRBV25-1 and TRBJ2-7, with 7 nucleotides matching TRBD2. V lost 7 bases to trimming and J lost 4 bases; unmatched junction nucleotides: 13. Germline values: CDR1 MGHDK, CDR2 SYGVNS. The CDR3 extends over 15 amino acids. The CDR3 DNA reads TGTGCCAGCATACAGTTTCGCGGGGGAAGGTACGAGCAGTACTTC. It specifies CASIQFRGGRYEQYF.

For this clonotype: A read error may produce the germline difference seen at one junction end. DNA for the CDR3: TGTGCCAGCAGCTTAGAAGGGACGCGCTCACACGTGCAGTTT. Translating gives CASSLEGTRSHVQF. The chain employs TRBV7-8 and TRBJ1-6; D may be TRBD1 (5 bases). This CDR3 has 14 amino acids. Germline assignment: CDR1 SGHVS and CDR2 FQNEAQ. Combining the CDR3 with reference TRBV7-8 and TRBJ1-6 gives the whole variable domain GAGVSQSPRYKVAKRGQDVALRCDPISGHVSLFWYQQALGQGPEFLTYFQNEAQLDKSGLPSDRFFAERPEGSVSTLKIQRTQQEDSAVYLCASSLEGTRSHVQFGNGTRLTVT.

V usage is TRBV7-3 and J usage is TRBJ1-1, with a weak D call TRBD1 (6 bases). The germline V gene encodes CDR1 SGHTA and CDR2 FQGTGA. V lost 3 bases and J lost 14, with 25 bases in between. This CDR3 comprises 15 residues. In nucleotides, the CDR3 is TGTGCCAGCAGCTTCTCACTGGCGGGGGACACTGAGCAGTTCTTT. Protein sequence: CASSFSLAGDTEQFF.

This clonotype has only a few counts. This chain connects TRBV10-3 to TRBJ1-5; TRBD1 is a possible D gene (5 bases). Germline V lookup: CDR1 ENHRY, CDR2 SYGVKD. Trimming left V 2 bases short and J 7 bases short, with 9 bases between. This CDR3 comprises 13 residues. CDR3 sequence reads: CAISETQEQPQHF. The CDR3 DNA reads as TGTGCCATCAGTGAGACACAGGAGCAGCCCCAGCATTTT.

The V and J genes are TRBV11-2 and TRBJ2-7, with D possibly matching TRBD1 (6 bases). Trimming removed 1 base at V and 1 base at J, with 20 bases between. The CDR3 is 18 amino acids. Germline CDR1 SGHAT, CDR2 FQNNGV. The CDR3 DNA sequence: TGTGCCAGCAGCTTAGGGCCGAGTCGGACAGCCCTTTCCTACGAGCAGTACGTC. Residues: CASSLGPSRTALSYEQYV.

This clonotype was seen a single time. The chain has TRBV7-9 and TRBJ2-1; TRBD2 might be the D (6 bases). The CDR3 length is 16 residues. Germline V gene sequence: CDR1 SEHNR, CDR2 FQNEAQ (reference sequence). V was shortened by 5 bases and J by 10 bases, with 24 bases between the two germline ends. The chain's CDR3 is CASSISGGGVDTEQFF. CDR3 coding DNA: TGTGCCAGCAGCATCAGCGGAGGCGGGGTAGATACGGAGCAGTTCTTC.

The chain recombines TRBV7-9 with TRBJ2-6; 10 bases match TRBD2. Germline assignment: CDR1 SEHNR and CDR2 FQNEAQ (reference sequence). The CDR3 spans 17 residues. After removal of 3 bases from V and 13 bases from J, the junction contained 15 bases not matched to a gene. The CDR3 DNA reads TGTGCCAGCAGCTTTGAAAGAAGCGGGGGGGGGGACAAGGTCCTGACTTTC. Protein: CASSFERSGGGDKVLTF.

On this clonotype: A junction boundary mismatches the germline segment, possibly from a read error. The chain recombines TRBV7-9 with TRBJ2-3, with D perhaps TRBD1 or TRBD2 (5 bases each). CDR1 and CDR2 from the germline V gene are SEHNR and FQNEAQ (reference sequence). This CDR3 has 14 amino acids. CDR3 bases: TGTGCCAGCAGCTTAGCGGGGGAGCCCACTGAAGCTTTTTTT. It translates to CASSLAGEPTEAFF. The whole variable domain, remainder taken from reference TRBV7-9 and TRBJ2-3, is DTGVSQNPRHKITKRGQNVTFRCDPISEHNRLYWYRQTLGQGPEFLTYFQNEAQLEKSRLLSDRFSAERPKGSFSTLEIQRTEQGDSAMYLCASSLAGEPTEAFFGPGTRLTVL.

This clonotype was recorded once. At one boundary the junction diverges from the germline segment, which might be a read error. The chain combines TRBV7-6 with TRBJ2-3; D unclear. The CDR3 totals 14 residues. Germline loops: CDR1 SGHVS, CDR2 FNYEAQ. As DNA, the CDR3 is TGTGCCAGCAGCTTAGCCCCCACACATGCGCAGTATTTTTTT. It is translated as CASSLAPTHAQYFF.

The chain carries TRBV7-3 and TRBJ2-7; D is undetermined. Germline V lookup: CDR1 SGHTA, CDR2 FQGTGA. CDR3 length equals 18 residues. The ends were cut back, 3 bases at V and 3 bases at J, with 24 bases in the middle. In DNA form, the CDR3 reads TGTGCCAGCAGCTTTCCCCCCGAGACAACAGCGCCCCACTACGAGCAGTACGTC. Encoded protein: CASSFPPETTAPHYEQYV.

Comments on this clonotype: Relative to the germline gene, one junction end is altered; a read error may explain this. V is TRBV7-2 and J is TRBJ1-2, with 7 bases lining up with TRBD1. CDR1 is SGHTA, CDR2 FQGNSA, per germline. CDR3 size: 12 residues. The CDR3 coding sequence is TGTGCCAGCAGCTTGACAGGGTGCGCCTACTCTTTC. Translation: CASSLTGCAYSF.

Note on this clonotype: A read error is likely, as this CDR3 ends without the conserved phenylalanine or tryptophan. No DNA is shown, since the ends of the CDR3 on it are uncertain; the CDR3 is the one TCRdb lists. V and J are TRBV2 and TRBJ2-6; the table's TRBD1 call for D was not verified on the DNA. CDR1 is SNHLY and CDR2 is FYNNEI in the germline V gene. With termini counted, the CDR3 has 16 amino acids. The CDR3 is CASGDGGTDTQYFVTG.

Turning to this clonotype: Here the CDR3 omits its conserved ending phenylalanine or tryptophan, so a read error is the likely source. The V and J genes are TRBV7-9 and TRBJ2-1; possibly TRBD1 for D (6 bases). Trimming shortened V by 6 bases and J by 9 bases, and 15 bases separated the two germline ends. CDR3 length equals 13 residues. Germline V gene data show CDR1 as SEHNR and CDR2 as FQNEAQ (reference sequence). The CDR3 bases are TGTGCCAGCAGGGACACAGGGTTCGGTGAGCAGTTCTTG. Protein product: CASRDTGFGEQFL.

The chain is built from TRBV6-1 and TRBJ2-7, with a weak D call TRBD1 (5 bases). Germline values: CDR1 MNHNS, CDR2 SASEGT. V gave up 6 bases and J gave up 1 base, with 10 bases separating them. The CDR3 is 13 residues long. The CDR3 here is CASRGSGSYEQYF. DNA for the CDR3: TGTGCCAGCAGGGGCTCAGGGTCCTACGAGCAGTACTTC.

The CDR3 DNA reads as TGTGCCTGGAGCCGGAGGGGGGGGCCACCTTACGAGCAGTACTTC. Amino acid sequence: CAWSRRGGPPYEQYF. J is TRBJ2-7 and V is TRBV11-2, with a tentative D call TRBD2 (7 bases). Germline-derived CDR1 and CDR2 are SGHAT and FQNNGV. V gave up 11 bases and J gave up 4 bases, with 24 bases separating them. CDR3 length: 15 residues. Supplemented by reference TRBV11-2 and TRBJ2-7, the full variable domain reads EAGVAQSPRYKIIEKRQSVAFWCNPISGHATLYWYQQILGQGPKLLIQFQNNGVVDDSQLPKDRFSAERLKGVDSTLKIQPAKLEDSAVYLCAWSRRGGPPYEQYFGPGTRLTVT.

This chain uses TRBV5-5 with TRBJ2-3, with 10 bases that match TRBD2. V lost 4 bases to trimming and J lost 6 bases; unmatched junction nucleotides: 14. CDR1 is SGHKS, CDR2 YYEKEE, per germline (reference sequence). The CDR3 covers 17 residues. The CDR3 nucleotides read TGTGCCAGCAGCACCCGACTAGCGGGCAGGGGGAGGGATACGCAGTATTTT. Protein: CASSTRLAGRGRDTQYF.

Worth noting for this clonotype: This CDR3 fails to terminate in the conserved phenylalanine or tryptophan, so it likely reflects a read error. It is unclear where the CDR3 begins or ends on the DNA, so no DNA is shown, and the CDR3 is as TCRdb lists it. The chain links TRBV7-2 to TRBJ2-3. The CDR3 is 12 residues long, ends included. Germline loops: CDR1 SGHTA, CDR2 FQGNSA. The CDR3 reads CASSLGAGPEKY.

A note on this clonotype: The junction and the germline gene differ at one end; a read error may be behind it. The chain uses TRBV9 and TRBJ2-7, with D tentatively TRBD1 or TRBD2 (5 bases each). The length of the CDR3 is 15 residues. Germline CDR1 SGDLS, CDR2 YYNGEE. The CDR3: CASSPGRGMPYEEYF. CDR3 DNA: TGTGCCAGCAGCCCAGGACGGGGCATGCCCTACGAGGAGTACTTC.

The V call is TRBV9, the J call TRBJ2-7; D is ambiguous. The CDR3 consists of 15 residues. Germline CDR1 and CDR2: SGDLS and YYNGEE. The CDR3 loop reads CASSRRNFSSYEQYV. In DNA, the CDR3 is TGTGCCAGCAGCAGGCGGAACTTCTCATCCTATGAGCAGTACGTC.

V and J are TRBV7-8 and TRBJ1-2, with TRBD1 matching over 7 bases. V lost 4 bases to trimming and J lost 8 bases; unmatched junction nucleotides: 16. CDR1 and CDR2 (germline): SGHVS, FQNEAQ. The CDR3 extends over 16 amino acids. CDR3 nucleotide sequence: TGTGCCAGCAGCTCACGGGGAGGGGGCGTGGCGCAGGGCTACACCTTC. It yields the protein CASSSRGGGVAQGYTF.